The T cell receptor beta chain under discussion was sequenced for a study of T-cell memory formation after mild COVID-19. At the level of the study: Most TCR clusters belonged to a single donor.

Findings and limits, study-wide: Some clones that responded were present in memory (sampled pre-infection), which suggests cross-reactive memory joined.

V was cut by 5 bases and J by 6 bases, with 16 bases left in between. CDR3 length: 14 residues. Germline V CDR1 and CDR2: MNHNS, SASEGT. This clonotype was seen more than once but under ten times. Its antigen is not known. From 5'RACE with constant-segment primers came TCR alpha and TCR beta cDNA libraries that carried sample barcodes and UMIs. MiXCR was run by TCRdb on the 5' RACE reads, yielding one entry per CDR3 protein. The sample holds about 390,000 distinct CDR3 sequences, around 21% seen once. Sequenced material: PBMCs or a T cell subset sorted from them (not recorded which). This chain links TRBV6-1 with TRBJ1-2, with a weak D call TRBD1 (6 bases). This TCR was recovered from an adult woman who had mild COVID-19 (a few samples of this study predate the infection). Cell type and time point are not known. CDR3 loop: CASSSKGVVNGYTF. DNA for the CDR3: TGTGCCAGCAGTTCGAAGGGGGTAGTCAATGGCTACACCTTC.